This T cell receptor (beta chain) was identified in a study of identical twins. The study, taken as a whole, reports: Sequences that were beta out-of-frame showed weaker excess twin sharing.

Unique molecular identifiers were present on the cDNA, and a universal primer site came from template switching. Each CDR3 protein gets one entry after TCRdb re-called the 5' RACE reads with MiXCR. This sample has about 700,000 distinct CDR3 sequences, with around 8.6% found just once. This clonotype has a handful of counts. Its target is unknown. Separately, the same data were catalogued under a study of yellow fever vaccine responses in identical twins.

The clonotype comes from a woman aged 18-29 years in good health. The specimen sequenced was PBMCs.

In DNA form, the CDR3 reads TGTGCCATCAGTGATAAGGGGTCCACCGGGGAGCTGTTTTTT. Translating gives CAISDKGSTGELFF. This chain links TRBV10-3 with TRBJ2-2; possibly TRBD1 for D (5 bases). Germline V CDR1 and CDR2: ENHRY, SYGVKD. This CDR3 region has 14 residues. The V and J ends lost 3 bases and 4 bases respectively, with 9 bases between them.